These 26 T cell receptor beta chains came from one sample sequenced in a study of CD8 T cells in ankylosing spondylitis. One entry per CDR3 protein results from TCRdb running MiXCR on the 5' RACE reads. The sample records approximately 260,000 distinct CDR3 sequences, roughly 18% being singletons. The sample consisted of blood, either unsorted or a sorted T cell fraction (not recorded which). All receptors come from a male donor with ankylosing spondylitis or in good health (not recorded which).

The CDR3 here is CRTTGEAGYTF. The CDR3 bases are TGCAGGACCACAGGGGAGGCTGGCTACACCTTC. This rearrangement joins TRBV20-1 to TRBJ1-2, with TRBD1 identical over 7 bases. There are 11 residues in the CDR3. Germline CDR1 DFQATT, CDR2 SNEGSKA (reference sequence).

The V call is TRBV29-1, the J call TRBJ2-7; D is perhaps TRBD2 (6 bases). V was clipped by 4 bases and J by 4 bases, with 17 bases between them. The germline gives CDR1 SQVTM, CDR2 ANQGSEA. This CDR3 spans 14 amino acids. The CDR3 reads CSVVITSRGYEQYF. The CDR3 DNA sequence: TGCAGCGTTGTTATTACTAGCAGAGGTTACGAGCAGTACTTC.

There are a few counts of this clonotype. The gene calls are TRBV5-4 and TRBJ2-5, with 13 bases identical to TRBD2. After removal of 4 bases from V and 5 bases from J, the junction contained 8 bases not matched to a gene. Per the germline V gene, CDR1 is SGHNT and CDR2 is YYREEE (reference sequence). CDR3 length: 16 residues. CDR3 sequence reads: CASSVRTSGSQETQYF. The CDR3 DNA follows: TGTGCCAGCAGCGTACGGACTAGCGGGAGTCAGGAGACCCAGTACTTC.

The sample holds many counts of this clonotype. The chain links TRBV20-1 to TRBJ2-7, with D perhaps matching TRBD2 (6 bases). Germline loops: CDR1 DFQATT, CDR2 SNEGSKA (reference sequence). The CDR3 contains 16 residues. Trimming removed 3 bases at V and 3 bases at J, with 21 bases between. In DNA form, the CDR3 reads TGCAGTGCTAGTAAGCCCCGTAGCGGCATGGGCTACGAGCAGTACTTC. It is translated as CSASKPRSGMGYEQYF.

DNA for the CDR3: TGCGCCAGCGGCGACCAGGCTAGCTGGGAGACCCAGTACTTC. This sequence encodes CASGDQASWETQYF. This chain links TRBV5-1 with TRBJ2-5; D possibly corresponds to TRBD2 (5 bases). V lost 7 bases and J 5 bases, leaving 18 bases between the germline ends. Germline lookup yields CDR1 SGHRS and CDR2 YFSETQ. CDR3 size: 14 residues.

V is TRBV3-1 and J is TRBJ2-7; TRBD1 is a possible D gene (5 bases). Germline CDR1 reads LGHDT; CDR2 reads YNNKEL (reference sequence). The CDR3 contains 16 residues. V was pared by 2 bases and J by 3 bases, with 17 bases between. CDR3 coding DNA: TGTGCCAGCAGCCAAAGTAGGGGCCTGGTCCGCTACGAGCAGTACTTC. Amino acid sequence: CASSQSRGLVRYEQYF.

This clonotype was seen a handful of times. The CDR3 loop reads CASTSFGSQEPSTDTQYF. The CDR3 DNA is TGTGCCAGCACCAGCTTTGGGTCGCAGGAGCCTAGCACAGATACGCAGTATTTT. The rearrangement joins TRBV11-2 to TRBJ2-3; D unclear. The CDR3 consists of 18 residues. CDR1 and CDR2 from the germline V gene are SGHAT and FQNNGV. The V end was cut by 7 bases, the J end by 0 bases, with 23 bases between. The full variable domain, with the rest looked up from reference TRBV11-2 and TRBJ2-3, is EAGVAQSPRYKIIEKRQSVAFWCNPISGHATLYWYQQILGQGPKLLIQFQNNGVVDDSQLPKDRFSAERLKGVDSTLKIQPAKLEDSAVYLCASTSFGSQEPSTDTQYFGPGTRLTVL.

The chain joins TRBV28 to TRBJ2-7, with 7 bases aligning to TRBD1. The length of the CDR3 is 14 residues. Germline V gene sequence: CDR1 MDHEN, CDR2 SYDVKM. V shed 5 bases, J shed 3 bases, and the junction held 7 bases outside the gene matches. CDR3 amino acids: CASSETGYLYEQYF. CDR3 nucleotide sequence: TGTGCCAGCAGTGAGACAGGGTACCTCTACGAGCAGTACTTC.

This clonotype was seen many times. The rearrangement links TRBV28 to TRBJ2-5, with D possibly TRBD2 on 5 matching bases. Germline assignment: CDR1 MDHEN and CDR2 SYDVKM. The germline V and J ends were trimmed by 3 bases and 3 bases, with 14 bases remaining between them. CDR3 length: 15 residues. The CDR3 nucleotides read TGTGCCAGCAGTTTCATCGGGGTTAGAGAAGAGACCCAGTACTTC. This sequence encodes CASSFIGVREETQYF. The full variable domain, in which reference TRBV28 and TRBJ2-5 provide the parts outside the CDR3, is DVKVTQSSRYLVKRTGEKVFLECVQDMDHENMFWYRQDPGLGLRLIYFSYDVKMKEKGDIPEGYSVSREKKERFSLILESASTNQTSMYLCASSFIGVREETQYFGPGTRLLVL.

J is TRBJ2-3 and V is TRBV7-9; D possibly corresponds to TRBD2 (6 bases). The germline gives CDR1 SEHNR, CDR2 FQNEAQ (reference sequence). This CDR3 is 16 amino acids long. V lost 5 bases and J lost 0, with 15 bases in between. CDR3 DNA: TGTGCCAGCAGCCCCCGGCGGGGCGACAGCACAGATACGCAGTATTTT. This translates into CASSPRRGDSTDTQYF.

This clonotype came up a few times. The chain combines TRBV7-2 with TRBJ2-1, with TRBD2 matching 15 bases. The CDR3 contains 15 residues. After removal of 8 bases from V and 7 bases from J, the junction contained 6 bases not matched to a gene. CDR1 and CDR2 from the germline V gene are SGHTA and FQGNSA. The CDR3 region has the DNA TGTGCCAGCGCGAGTGGGACTAGCGGGGGGAATGAGCAGTTCTTC. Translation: CASASGTSGGNEQFF.

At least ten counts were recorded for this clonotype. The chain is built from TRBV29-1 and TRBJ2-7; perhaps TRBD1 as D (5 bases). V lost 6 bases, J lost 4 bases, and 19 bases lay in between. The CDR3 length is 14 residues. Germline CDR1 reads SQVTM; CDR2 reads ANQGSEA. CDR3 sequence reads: CSVPRGMGKYEQYF. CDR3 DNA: TGCAGCGTACCTAGGGGTATGGGTAAATACGAGCAGTACTTC.

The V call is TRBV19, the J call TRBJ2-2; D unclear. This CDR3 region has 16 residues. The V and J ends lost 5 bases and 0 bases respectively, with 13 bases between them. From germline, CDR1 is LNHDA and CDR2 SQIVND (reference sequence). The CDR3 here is CASSLPIGANTGELFF. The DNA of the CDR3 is TGTGCCAGTAGTTTGCCTATCGGAGCGAACACCGGGGAGCTGTTTTTT.

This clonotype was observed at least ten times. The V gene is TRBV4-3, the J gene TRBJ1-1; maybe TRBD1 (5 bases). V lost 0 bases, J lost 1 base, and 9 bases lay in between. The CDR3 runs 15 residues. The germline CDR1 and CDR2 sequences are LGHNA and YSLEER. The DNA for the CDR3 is TGCGCCAGCAGCCAAGACAGGGCCCCGAACACTGAAGCTTTCTTT. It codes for CASSQDRAPNTEAFF.

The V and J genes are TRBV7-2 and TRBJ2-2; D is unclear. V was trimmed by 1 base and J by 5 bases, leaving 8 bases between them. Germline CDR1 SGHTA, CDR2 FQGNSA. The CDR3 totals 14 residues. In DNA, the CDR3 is TGTGCCAGCAGCTTAGGCGCAAAAACCGGGGAGCTGTTTTTT. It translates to CASSLGAKTGELFF.

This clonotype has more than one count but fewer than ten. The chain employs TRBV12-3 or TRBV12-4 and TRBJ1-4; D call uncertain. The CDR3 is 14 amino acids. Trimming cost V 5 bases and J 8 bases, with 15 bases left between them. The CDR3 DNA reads TGTGCCAGCAGTCCCGGGATCCAGAAGGAAAAACTGTTTTTT. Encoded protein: CASSPGIQKEKLFF.

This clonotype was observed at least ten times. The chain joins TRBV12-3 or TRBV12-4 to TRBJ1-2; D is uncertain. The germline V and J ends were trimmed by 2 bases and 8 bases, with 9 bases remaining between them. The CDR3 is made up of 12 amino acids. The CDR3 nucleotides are TGTGCCAGCAGTTTATCTGTAAGCGGCTACACCTTC. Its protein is CASSLSVSGYTF.

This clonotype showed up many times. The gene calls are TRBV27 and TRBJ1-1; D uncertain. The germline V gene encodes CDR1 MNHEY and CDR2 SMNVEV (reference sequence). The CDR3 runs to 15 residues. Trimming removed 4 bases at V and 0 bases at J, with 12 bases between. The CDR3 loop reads CASSYGSQMNTEAFF. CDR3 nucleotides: TGTGCCAGCAGTTACGGGAGCCAAATGAACACTGAAGCTTTCTTT.

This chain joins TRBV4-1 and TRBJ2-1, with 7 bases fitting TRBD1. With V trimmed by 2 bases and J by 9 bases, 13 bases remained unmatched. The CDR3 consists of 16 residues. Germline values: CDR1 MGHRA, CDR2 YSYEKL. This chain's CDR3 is CASSQPPGTVYVEQFF. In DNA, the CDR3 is TGCGCCAGCAGCCAACCTCCCGGGACAGTTTACGTTGAGCAGTTCTTC.

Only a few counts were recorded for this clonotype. The CDR3: CATSGGTSVSGELFF. CDR3 in DNA: TGTGCCACCAGTGGGGGTACTAGCGTCTCCGGGGAGCTGTTTTTT. The chain combines TRBV24-1 with TRBJ2-2, with TRBD2 identical over 7 bases. Germline CDR1 and CDR2: KGHDR and SFDVKD. This CDR3 has 15 residues. V lost 5 bases and J lost 6; bases outside the gene matches: 8.

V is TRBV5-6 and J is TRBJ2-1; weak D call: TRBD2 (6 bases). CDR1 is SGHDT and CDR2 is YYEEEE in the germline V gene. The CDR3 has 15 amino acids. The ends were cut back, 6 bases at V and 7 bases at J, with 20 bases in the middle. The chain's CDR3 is CASNLLVRGWNEQFF. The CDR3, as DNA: TGTGCCAGCAACCTACTCGTCCGGGGGTGGAATGAGCAGTTCTTC.

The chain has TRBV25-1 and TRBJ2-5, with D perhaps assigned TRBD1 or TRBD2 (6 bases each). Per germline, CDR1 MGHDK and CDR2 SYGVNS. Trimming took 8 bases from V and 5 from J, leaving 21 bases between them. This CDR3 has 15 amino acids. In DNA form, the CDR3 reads TGTGCCAGCTCACCTCGCAGGGGCGCGGGGGAGACCCAGTACTTC. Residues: CASSPRRGAGETQYF.

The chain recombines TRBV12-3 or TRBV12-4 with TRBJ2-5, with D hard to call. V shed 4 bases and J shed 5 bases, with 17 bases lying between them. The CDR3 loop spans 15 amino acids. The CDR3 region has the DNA TGTGCCAGCAGTTACCCGGCTTTCTTCGGGGAGACCCAGTACTTC. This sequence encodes CASSYPAFFGETQYF.

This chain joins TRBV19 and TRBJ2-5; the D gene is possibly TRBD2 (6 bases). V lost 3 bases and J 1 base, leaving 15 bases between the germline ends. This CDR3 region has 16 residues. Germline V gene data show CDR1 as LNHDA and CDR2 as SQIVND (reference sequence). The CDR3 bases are TGTGCCAGTAGTATCGTCGTCGGGGGATCCCAAGAGACCCAGTACTTC. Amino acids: CASSIVVGGSQETQYF.

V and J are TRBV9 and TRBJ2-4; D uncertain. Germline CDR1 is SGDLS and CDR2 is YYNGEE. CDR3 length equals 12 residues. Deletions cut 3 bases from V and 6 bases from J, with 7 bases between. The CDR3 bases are TGTGCCAGCAGCGCGGACGGAAACATTCAGTACTTC. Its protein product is CASSADGNIQYF.

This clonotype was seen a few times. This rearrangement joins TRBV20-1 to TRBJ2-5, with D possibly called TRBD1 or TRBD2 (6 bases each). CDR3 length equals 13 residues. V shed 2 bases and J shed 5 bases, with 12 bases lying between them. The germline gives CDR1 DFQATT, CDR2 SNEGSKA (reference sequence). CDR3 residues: CSARRWRGETQYF. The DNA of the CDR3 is TGCAGTGCTAGACGGTGGAGGGGGGAGACCCAGTACTTC.